The 32 T cell receptor beta chains reported below all come from one sample, sequenced in a study of tumor-infiltrating lymphocytes in primary liver carcinoma. From around 0.5 ug total RNA, TCR beta cDNA was generated with a primer in the constant region. TCR beta libraries came from three nested multiplex PCR rounds using slightly modified ARM-PCR. The opening two PCR rounds, around 9 cycles each, paired TRBV1-TRBV30 forward primers with a C-beta reverse primer. TCRdb processed the multiplex PCR reads anew with MiXCR; each CDR3 protein has one entry. The profile shows over 45,000 distinct CDR3 sequences, roughly 70% of them singletons. The tissue used was unsorted bulk material of roughly 17-33 mg. RNA and DNA were co-extracted from it with the AllPrep DNA/RNA mini kit. The specimen was liver tumor tissue from sampling region 5. As for subset: tumor region T5, tumor centre. These receptors all come from a man between 40 and 49 years old with primary liver carcinoma and hepatitis B virus infection.

As to this clonotype: Compared with germline, one end of the junction differs, possibly owing to a read error. This rearrangement joins TRBV6-5 to TRBJ1-1; D remains ambiguous. The length of the CDR3 is 13 residues. CDR1 MNHEY and CDR2 SVGAGI come from the germline V gene. The DNA of the CDR3 is TGTGCCAGCGGTTCCCAGACTAGAACTGAAGCCTTCTTT. Translating it yields CASGSQTRTEAFF.

This clonotype was seen at least ten times. This rearrangement joins TRBV6-5 to TRBJ2-3; D not resolved. Per the germline V gene, CDR1 is MNHEY and CDR2 is SVGAGI. Trimming pared 2 bases from V and 2 bases from J, leaving 8 bases between. There are 14 residues in the CDR3. The CDR3 DNA reads TGTGCCAGCAGTTACGTCGGAGCCACAGATACGCAGTATTTT. Protein product: CASSYVGATDTQYF.

The chain recombines TRBV29-1 with TRBJ2-2, with unresolved D. Germline assignment: CDR1 SQVTM and CDR2 ANQGSEA. There are 13 residues in the CDR3. CDR3 nucleotide sequence: TGCAGTGCGTGTCGGGCAAACACCGGGGAGCTGTTTTTT. The encoded protein is CSACRANTGELFF.

V and J are TRBV6-1 and TRBJ2-5, with TRBD2 identical over 8 bases. CDR3 length equals 15 residues. CDR1 and CDR2 (germline): MNHNS, SASEGT. CDR3 sequence (DNA): TGTGTCACTGGCGGGGGGTCAGGCCATGGGGAGACCCAGTACTTC. It specifies CVTGGGSGHGETQYF.

This clonotype is medium-sized within its sample. The chain recombines TRBV10-1 with TRBJ1-2, with D unclear. The germline V and J ends were trimmed by 3 bases and 7 bases, with 15 bases remaining between them. The CDR3 is 14 residues long. The germline CDR1 and CDR2 sequences are WNHNN and SYGVQD (reference sequence). DNA of the CDR3: TGCGCCAGCAGTGATAGCTGGAGGAAAACTGGCTACACCTTC. Its protein product is CASSDSWRKTGYTF.

This clonotype has ten or more counts. The chain couples TRBV10-2 to TRBJ2-5, with 8 bases lining up with TRBD2. V lost 4 bases to trimming and J lost 0 bases; unmatched junction nucleotides: 4. CDR1 and CDR2 from the germline V gene are WSHSY and SAAADI. This CDR3 spans 15 amino acids. The CDR3 is CASSGTSGDQETQYF. In DNA form, the CDR3 reads TGCGCCAGCAGTGGTACTAGCGGTGACCAAGAGACCCAGTACTTC.

A remark on this clonotype: Mismatch with germline at one junction end may stem from a read error. The genes are TRBV6-2 or TRBV6-3 and TRBJ2-1; tentatively, D is TRBD1 or TRBD2 (5 bases each). Germline lookup yields CDR1 MNHEY and CDR2 SVGEGT. This CDR3 contains 15 residues. CDR3 in amino acids: CARSYTGTFYNEQFF. Written as DNA, the CDR3 is TGTGCCAGAAGTTACACTGGGACGTTTTACAATGAGCAGTTCTTC.

The chain is built from TRBV12-3 or TRBV12-4 and TRBJ2-1, with a weak D call TRBD2 (5 bases). The CDR3 totals 13 residues. Trimming removed 5 bases at V and 6 bases at J, with 11 bases between. The CDR3 nucleotides are TGTGCCAGCAGTCCTAGTAGCGTCAATGAGCAGTTCTTC. Translated, it gives CASSPSSVNEQFF.

Regarding this clonotype: One end of the junction does not line up with germline, which may come from a read error. The chain joins TRBV5-6 to TRBJ2-4; TRBD1 is a possible D gene (6 bases). The CDR3 extends over 15 amino acids. From germline, CDR1 is SGHDT and CDR2 YYEEEE. CDR3 sequence: CDSSLLGGLGNIQYF. CDR3 in DNA: TGTGACAGCAGCTTATTAGGGGGATTAGGAAACATTCAGTACTTC.

Worth noting for this clonotype: Germline and junction disagree at one end, which may indicate a read error. This chain connects TRBV4-2 to TRBJ2-3; 7 bases align to TRBD2. CDR1 is LGHNA, CDR2 YNFKEQ, per germline. The CDR3 is made up of 16 amino acids. CDR3 protein: CTSSQDAGVSADTQYF. The CDR3 DNA reads TGTACCAGCAGCCAAGATGCGGGAGTAAGTGCAGATACGCAGTATTTT.

This clonotype is a singleton in its sample. Possible read error: a much larger clone is one base away. The CDR3 sequence is CASRSGGGCEQYF. The CDR3 region has the DNA TGCGCCAGCAGAAGTGGGGGTGGCTGCGAGCAGTACTTC. The chain has TRBV5-1 and TRBJ2-7; D may be TRBD1 or TRBD2 (5 bases each). The CDR3 has 13 amino acids. Germline CDR1 reads SGHRS; CDR2 reads YFSETQ. V lost 5 bases and J 6 bases, leaving 15 bases between the germline ends.

There are many counts of this clonotype. V and J are TRBV10-2 and TRBJ2-2, with a possible D match to TRBD1 (5 bases). Germline CDR1 WSHSY, CDR2 SAAADI. The CDR3 has 13 residues. Deletions cut 8 bases from V and 2 bases from J, with 9 bases between. The CDR3: CASLTENTGELFF. The CDR3, as DNA: TGCGCCAGCCTGACAGAAAACACCGGGGAGCTGTTTTTT.

To note about this clonotype: Sequence at one end of the junction differs from germline and may be a read error. The genes are TRBV12-3 or TRBV12-4 and TRBJ2-2, with 7 bases identical to TRBD1. This CDR3 region has 12 residues. The DNA of the CDR3 is TGTGCCAGCAGCACAGGGGCCGGGGAGCTGCTATTT. This gives the protein CASSTGAGELLF.

Concerning this clonotype: At one end the junction does not follow the germline gene, possibly because of a read error. V and J are TRBV4-1 and TRBJ2-1; D is ambiguous. The V gene's germline CDR1 is MGHRA and CDR2 YSYEKL. The CDR3 loop spans 17 amino acids. CDR3 loop: CAISGLCIGISYNVQFF. In DNA, the CDR3 is TGCGCCATCAGTGGCTTATGCATAGGGATCTCCTACAATGTGCAGTTCTTC.

This chain connects TRBV11-1 to TRBJ2-1, with D possibly being TRBD1 (5 bases). The CDR3 sequence is 16 residues long. CDR1 and CDR2 from the germline V gene are SGHAT and FQDESV (reference sequence). V lost 1 base and J 10 bases, leaving 20 bases between the germline ends. The DNA of the CDR3 is TGTGCCAGCAGCTTAGGCCTAGGACATCCTACGCAAGAGCAGTTCTTC. Its protein is CASSLGLGHPTQEQFF.

This clonotype was counted many times. CDR3 sequence (DNA): TGCAGCGTTGAATTGGCACCCGAAGAGACCCAGTACTTC. As protein: CSVELAPEETQYF. This chain links TRBV29-1 with TRBJ2-5; D uncertain. The V and J ends lost 2 bases and 3 bases respectively, with 10 bases between them. The CDR3 consists of 13 residues. Germline V gene lookup returns CDR1 SQVTM and CDR2 ANQGSEA.

About this clonotype itself: A read error may produce the germline difference seen at one junction end. The gene calls are TRBV10-2 and TRBJ1-5; the D is unclear. In germline, CDR1 is WSHSY, CDR2 SAAADI. The CDR3 spans 14 residues. CDR3 sequence (DNA): TGCGCCATCAGTTTTGACTCGCGCAATCGGCCCCAGCATTTT. This translates into CAISFDSRNRPQHF.

About this clonotype itself: The junction shows a germline mismatch at one end, possibly a read error. The rearrangement joins TRBV28 to TRBJ1-1; TRBD1 might be the D (5 bases). This CDR3 has 11 residues. The germline V gene encodes CDR1 MDHEN and CDR2 SYDVKM. The CDR3 loop is CASSRDCVAYF. CDR3 DNA: TGTGCCAGCAGCCGGGACTGCGTGGCTTACTTT. The full variable domain, in which reference TRBV28 and TRBJ1-1 provide the parts outside the CDR3, is DVKVTQSSRYLVKRTGEKVFLECVQDMDHENMFWYRQDPGLGLRLIYFSYDVKMKEKGDIPEGYSVSREKKERFSLILESASTNQTSMYLCASSRDCVAYFGQGTRLTVV.

The rearrangement links TRBV10-3 to TRBJ1-2; a weak D match, TRBD1 (5 bases). V dropped 9 bases and J dropped 7 bases, with 24 bases sitting between them. Germline V CDR1 and CDR2: ENHRY, SYGVKD. The CDR3 loop spans 15 amino acids. CDR3 region: CAMMGTGDDRPGYTF. The CDR3, as DNA: TGTGCCATGATGGGGACTGGGGATGATCGGCCTGGCTACACCTTC.

Notes on this clonotype: A much larger clone differs from this one at a single base, so this may be a read error. The chain combines TRBV10-2 with TRBJ1-2, with 11 positions matching TRBD1. Germline V gene sequence: CDR1 WSHSY, CDR2 SAAADI. The CDR3 loop spans 15 amino acids. CDR3 protein: CTSSDWTGGLVGYTF. CDR3 bases: TGCACCAGCAGTGATTGGACAGGGGGCCTCGTTGGCTACACCTTC.

The chain joins TRBV12-3 or TRBV12-4 to TRBJ2-7; D is uncertain. The CDR3 covers 14 residues. V lost 9 bases to trimming and J lost 6 bases, with 21 bases between them. Here the CDR3 DNA reads TGTGCCAGTCGCCCTACGGGTGTAGCATGCGAGCAGTACTTC. Its protein is CASRPTGVACEQYF.

The table lists this clonotype with a few counts. The junction shows a germline mismatch at one end, possibly a read error. V gene TRBV11-2 combines with J gene TRBJ1-2; D unclear. Germline CDR1 is SGHAT and CDR2 is FQNNGV. The CDR3 consists of 14 residues. CDR3 loop: CASRESDTTYGYTF. The DNA for the CDR3 is TGTGCCAGCAGGGAGAGCGACACCACCTATGGCTATACCTTC. The whole variable domain, remainder taken from reference TRBV11-2 and TRBJ1-2, is EAGVAQSPRYKIIEKRQSVAFWCNPISGHATLYWYQQILGQGPKLLIQFQNNGVVDDSQLPKDRFSAERLKGVDSTLKIQPAKLEDSAVYLCASRESDTTYGYTFGSGTRLTVV.

The chain uses TRBV7-9 and TRBJ1-5; D is unclear. Trimming stripped 6 bases from V and 6 bases from J, with 9 bases between. The V gene's germline CDR1 is SEHNR and CDR2 FQNEAQ (reference sequence). The CDR3 length is 12 residues. This CDR3 reads CASSHISQPQHF. CDR3 DNA: TGTGCCAGCAGTCATATCAGTCAGCCCCAGCATTTT.

In regard to this clonotype: At one boundary the junction diverges from the germline segment, which might be a read error. V gene TRBV4-2 combines with J gene TRBJ2-2; 9 bases match TRBD2. The CDR3 consists of 16 residues. The germline V gene has CDR1 LGHNA and CDR2 YNFKEQ. CDR3 DNA sequence: TGTGCCAGCACCCCGAGGACTAGCGTGAACACTGGGGAGCTGTTTTTT. It translates to CASTPRTSVNTGELFF.

V usage is TRBV4-1 and J usage is TRBJ2-3; TRBD2 agrees at 14 bases. This CDR3 region has 19 residues. The ends lost 7 bases at V and 1 base at J; junction bases unmatched: 13. Germline-derived CDR1 and CDR2 are MGHRA and YSYEKL. CDR3 loop: CASNRGVGTSGSGTDTQYF. The DNA for the CDR3 is TGCGCCAGCAACCGAGGGGTTGGGACTAGCGGGAGTGGCACAGATACGCAGTATTTT.

This clonotype was counted many times. The chain joins TRBV18 to TRBJ1-2; D not certain. Per the germline V gene, CDR1 is KGHSH and CDR2 is LQKENI. Trimming removed 3 bases from V and 5 bases from J, with 13 bases in between. This CDR3 is 14 amino acids long. CDR3 protein: CASSPEGDGYGYTF. Written as DNA, the CDR3 is TGTGCCAGCTCACCTGAGGGTGATGGATATGGCTACACCTTC.

This clonotype was counted many times. V and J are TRBV7-8 and TRBJ1-5, with D possibly being TRBD1 (6 bases). The CDR3 loop spans 15 amino acids. Germline V gives CDR1 SGHVS, CDR2 FQNEAQ. V was clipped by 0 bases and J by 7 bases, with 13 bases between them. CDR3 residues: CASSLALTGLQPQHF. As DNA, the CDR3 is TGTGCCAGCAGCTTAGCGCTGACAGGATTACAGCCCCAGCATTTT.

The chain recombines TRBV6-1 with TRBJ2-1; 11 bases align to TRBD2. Looked up from germline, CDR1 is MNHNS and CDR2 is SASEGT. J lost 6 bases, V lost 10 bases, and 8 bases had no gene match. This CDR3 is built from 14 residues. This chain's CDR3 is CANVGLAEFNEQFF. CDR3 coding DNA: TGTGCCAACGTGGGACTAGCGGAATTCAATGAGCAGTTCTTC.

On this clonotype itself: One junction end does not reproduce the germline sequence, and a read error may be involved. This chain links TRBV4-2 with TRBJ1-2, with TRBD1 as a possible D gene (5 bases). The germline V gene has CDR1 LGHNA and CDR2 YNFKEQ. This CDR3 contains 13 residues. DNA for the CDR3: TGTGCCAACAGCCAACAGTGGGGCTATGGTTACACCTTC. Protein product: CANSQQWGYGYTF.

The chain combines TRBV11-2 with TRBJ1-6, with D uncertain. The CDR3 covers 16 residues. Germline V gene data show CDR1 as SGHAT and CDR2 as FQNNGV. The V gene lost 1 base and the J gene lost 9 bases, with 16 bases spanning the gap. CDR3 DNA sequence: TGTGCCAGCAGCTTAGGGGTCTCCGTAGAAGTTTCACCCCTCCACTTT. It specifies CASSLGVSVEVSPLHF.

Concerning this clonotype itself: The junction shows a germline mismatch at one end, possibly a read error. The chain recombines TRBV4-1 with TRBJ2-3; D possibly corresponds to TRBD1 (6 bases). The CDR3 loop spans 18 amino acids. Germline CDR1 MGHRA, CDR2 YSYEKL. The CDR3 nucleotides read TGCGGCAGCAGCCGAGGGGGTAGGTGGGATGGGAGCACAGATACGCAGTATTTT. Protein sequence: CGSSRGGRWDGSTDTQYF.

Comment on this clonotype: Since no conserved phenylalanine or tryptophan closes the CDR3, a read error is the likely cause. The chain is built from TRBV5-1 and TRBJ2-2; possible D gene TRBD2, 6 bases. Germline values: CDR1 SGHRS, CDR2 YFSETQ. This CDR3 spans 13 amino acids. CDR3 loop: CASFQENTGGLFL. The CDR3 region has the DNA TGCGCCAGCTTTCAGGAGAACACCGGGGGGCTGTTTCTT.